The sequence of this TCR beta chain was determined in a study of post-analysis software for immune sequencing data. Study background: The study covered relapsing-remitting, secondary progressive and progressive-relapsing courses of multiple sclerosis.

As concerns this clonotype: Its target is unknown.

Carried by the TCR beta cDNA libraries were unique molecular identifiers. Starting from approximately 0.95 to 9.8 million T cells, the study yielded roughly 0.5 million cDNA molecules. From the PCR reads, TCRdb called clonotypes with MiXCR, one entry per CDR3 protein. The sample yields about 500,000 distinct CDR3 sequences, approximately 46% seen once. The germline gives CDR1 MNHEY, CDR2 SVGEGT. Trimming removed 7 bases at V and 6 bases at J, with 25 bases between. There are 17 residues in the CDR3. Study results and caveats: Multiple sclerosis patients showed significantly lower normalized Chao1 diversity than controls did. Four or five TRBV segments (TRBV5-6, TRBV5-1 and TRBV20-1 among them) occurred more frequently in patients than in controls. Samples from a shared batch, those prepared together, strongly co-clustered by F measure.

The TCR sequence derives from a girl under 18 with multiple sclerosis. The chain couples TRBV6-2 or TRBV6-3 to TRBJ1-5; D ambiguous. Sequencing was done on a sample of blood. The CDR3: CASIPGSTARGGQPQHF. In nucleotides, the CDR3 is TGTGCCAGCATCCCCGGCTCGACCGCACGGGGAGGTCAGCCCCAGCATTTT.